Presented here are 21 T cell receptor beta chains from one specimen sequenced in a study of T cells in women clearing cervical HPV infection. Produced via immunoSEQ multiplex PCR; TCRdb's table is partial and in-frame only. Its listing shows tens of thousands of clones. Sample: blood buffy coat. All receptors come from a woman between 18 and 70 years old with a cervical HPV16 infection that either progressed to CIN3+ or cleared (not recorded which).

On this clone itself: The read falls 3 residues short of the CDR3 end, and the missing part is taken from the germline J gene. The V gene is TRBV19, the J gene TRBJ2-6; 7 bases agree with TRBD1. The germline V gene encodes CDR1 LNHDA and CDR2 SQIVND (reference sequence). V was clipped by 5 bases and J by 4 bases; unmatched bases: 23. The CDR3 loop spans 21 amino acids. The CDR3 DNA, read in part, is TGTGCCAGTAGTTCCCCCACCGAGCCGGGACAGTGGCCTCTAGGGGCCAACGTC. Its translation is CASSSPTEPGQWPLGANV. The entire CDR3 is CASSSPTEPGQWPLGANVLTF.

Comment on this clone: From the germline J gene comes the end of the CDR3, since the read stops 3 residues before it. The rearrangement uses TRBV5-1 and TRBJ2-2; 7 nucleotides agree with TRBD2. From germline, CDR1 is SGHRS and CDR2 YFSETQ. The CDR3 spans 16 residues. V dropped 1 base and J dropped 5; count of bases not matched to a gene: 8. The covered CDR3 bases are TGCGCCAGCAGCTTGAGACGGGCGGGGGAAACCGGGGAG. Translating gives CASSLRRAGETGE. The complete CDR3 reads CASSLRRAGETGELFF. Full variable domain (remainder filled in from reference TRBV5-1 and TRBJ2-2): KAGVTQTPRYLIKTRGQQVTLSCSPISGHRSVSWYQQTPGQGLQFLFEYFSETQRNKGNFPGRFSGRQFSNSRSEMNVSTLELGDSALYLCASSLRRAGETGELFFGEGSRLTVL.

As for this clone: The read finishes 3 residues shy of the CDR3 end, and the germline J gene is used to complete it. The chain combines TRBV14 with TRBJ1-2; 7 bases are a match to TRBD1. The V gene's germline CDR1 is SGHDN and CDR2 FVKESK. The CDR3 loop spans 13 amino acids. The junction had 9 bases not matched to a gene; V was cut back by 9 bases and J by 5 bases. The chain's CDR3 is CASGQESTYGYTF. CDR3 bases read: TGTGCCAGTGGACAGGAGTCTACTTATGGC.

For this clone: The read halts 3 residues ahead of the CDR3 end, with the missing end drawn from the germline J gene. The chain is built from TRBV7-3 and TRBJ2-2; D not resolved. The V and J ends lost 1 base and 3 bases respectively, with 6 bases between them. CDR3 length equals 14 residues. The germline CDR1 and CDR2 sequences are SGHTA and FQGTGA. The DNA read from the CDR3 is TGTGCCAGCAGCTTAAGTAAGGACACCGGGGAG. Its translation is CASSLSKDTGE. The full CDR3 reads CASSLSKDTGELFF.

The CDR3 protein is CASSQDLWRREGPNEQFF. CDR3 DNA, as far as it was read: TGCGCCAGCAGCCAAGATCTGTGGCGGCGGGAGGGCCCCAATGAG. The V and J genes are TRBV4-1 and TRBJ2-1, with 9 bases fitting TRBD2. The read ends 3 residues before the CDR3 terminus; that terminus is restored from the germline J gene. This CDR3 has 18 residues. Unmatched junction bases numbered 12, after V lost 0 bases and J lost 6 bases. The germline CDR1 and CDR2 sequences are MGHRA and YSYEKL.

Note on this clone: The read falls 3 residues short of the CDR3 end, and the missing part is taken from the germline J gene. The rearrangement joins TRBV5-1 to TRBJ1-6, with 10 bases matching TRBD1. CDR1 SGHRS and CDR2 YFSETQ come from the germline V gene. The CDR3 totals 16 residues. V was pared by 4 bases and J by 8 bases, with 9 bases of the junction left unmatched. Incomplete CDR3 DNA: TGCGCCAGCAGCCCGGGAGCCGGGACAGGGGATTCACCC. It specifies CASSPGAGTGDSP. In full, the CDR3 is CASSPGAGTGDSPLHF. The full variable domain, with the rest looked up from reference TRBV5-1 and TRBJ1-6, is KAGVTQTPRYLIKTRGQQVTLSCSPISGHRSVSWYQQTPGQGLQFLFEYFSETQRNKGNFPGRFSGRQFSNSRSEMNVSTLELGDSALYLCASSPGAGTGDSPLHFGNGTRLTVT.

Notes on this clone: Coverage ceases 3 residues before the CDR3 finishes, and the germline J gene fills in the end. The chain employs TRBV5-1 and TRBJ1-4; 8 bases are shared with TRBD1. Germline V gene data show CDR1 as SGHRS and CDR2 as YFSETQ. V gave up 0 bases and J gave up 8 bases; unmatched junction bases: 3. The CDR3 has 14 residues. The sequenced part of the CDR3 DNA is TGCGCCAGCAGCTTGGGGACAGGGTTAGAAAAA. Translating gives CASSLGTGLEK. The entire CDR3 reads CASSLGTGLEKLFF.

CDR3: CASSLASGRASGELFF. The CDR3 DNA, read in part, is TGTGCCAGCAGCTTAGCTAGCGGGAGGGCCTCCGGGGAG. The chain combines TRBV7-2 with TRBJ2-2; TRBD2 aligns across 11 bases. The read gets to within 3 residues of the CDR3 end, and the germline J gene fills in the rest. V shed 0 bases and J 6 bases; nucleotides not matched to a gene: 3. This CDR3 has 16 residues. Germline CDR1 and CDR2: SGHTA and FQGNSA. Based on the CDR3 plus reference TRBV7-2 and TRBJ2-2, the full variable domain is GAGVSQSPSNKVTEKGKDVELRCDPISGHTALYWYRQSLGQGLEFLIYFQGNSAPDKSGLPSDRFSAERTGGSVSTLTIQRTQQEDSAVYLCASSLASGRASGELFFGEGSRLTVL.

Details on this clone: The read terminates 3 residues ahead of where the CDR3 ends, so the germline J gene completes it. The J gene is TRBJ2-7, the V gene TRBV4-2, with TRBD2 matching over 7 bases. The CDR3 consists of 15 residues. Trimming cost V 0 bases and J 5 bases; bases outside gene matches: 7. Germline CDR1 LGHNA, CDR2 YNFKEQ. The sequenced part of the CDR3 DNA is TGTGCCAGCAGCCAAGAGTTTGGCGGGAGCCACGAG. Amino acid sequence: CASSQEFGGSHE. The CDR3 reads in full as CASSQEFGGSHEQYF.

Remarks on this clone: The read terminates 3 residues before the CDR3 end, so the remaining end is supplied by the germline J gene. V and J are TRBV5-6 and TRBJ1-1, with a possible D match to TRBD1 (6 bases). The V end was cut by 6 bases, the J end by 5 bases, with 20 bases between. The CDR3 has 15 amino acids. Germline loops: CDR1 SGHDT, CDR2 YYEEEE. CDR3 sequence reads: CASILKTGPRTEAFF. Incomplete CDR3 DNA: TGTGCCAGCATCCTTAAAACAGGGCCAAGGACTGAA.

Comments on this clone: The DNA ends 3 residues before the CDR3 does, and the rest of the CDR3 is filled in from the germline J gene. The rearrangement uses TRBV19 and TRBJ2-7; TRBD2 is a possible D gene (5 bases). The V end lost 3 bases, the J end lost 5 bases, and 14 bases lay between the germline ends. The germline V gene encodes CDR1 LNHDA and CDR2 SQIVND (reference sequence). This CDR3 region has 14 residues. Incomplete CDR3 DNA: TGTGCCAGTAGTATCGCGTCGGGGATCAACGAG. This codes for CASSIASGINE. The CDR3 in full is CASSIASGINEQYF.

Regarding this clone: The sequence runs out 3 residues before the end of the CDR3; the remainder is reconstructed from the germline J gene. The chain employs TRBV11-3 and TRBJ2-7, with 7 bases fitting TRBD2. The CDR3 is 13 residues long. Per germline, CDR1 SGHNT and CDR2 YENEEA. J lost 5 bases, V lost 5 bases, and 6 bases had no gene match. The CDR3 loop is CASSPPGGHEQYF. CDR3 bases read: TGTGCCAGCAGCCCTCCGGGGGGACACGAG.

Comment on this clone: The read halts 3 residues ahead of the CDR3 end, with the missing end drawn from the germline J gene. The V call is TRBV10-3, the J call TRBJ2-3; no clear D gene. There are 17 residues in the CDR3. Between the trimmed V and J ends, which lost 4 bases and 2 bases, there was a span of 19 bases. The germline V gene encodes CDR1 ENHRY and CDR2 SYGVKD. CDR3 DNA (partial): TGTGCCATCAGTGGGCTCGAGGCGGAACGATACACAGATACG. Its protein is CAISGLEAERYTDT. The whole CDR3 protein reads CAISGLEAERYTDTQYF.

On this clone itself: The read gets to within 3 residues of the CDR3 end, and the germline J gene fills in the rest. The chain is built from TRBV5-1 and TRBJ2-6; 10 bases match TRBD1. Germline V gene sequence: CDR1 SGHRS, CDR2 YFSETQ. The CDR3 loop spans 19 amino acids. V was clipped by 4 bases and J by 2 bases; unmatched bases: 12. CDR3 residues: CASSPGFGQGGAGANVLTF. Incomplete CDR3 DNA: TGCGCCAGCAGCCCGGGGTTTGGACAGGGGGGTGCTGGGGCCAACGTC.

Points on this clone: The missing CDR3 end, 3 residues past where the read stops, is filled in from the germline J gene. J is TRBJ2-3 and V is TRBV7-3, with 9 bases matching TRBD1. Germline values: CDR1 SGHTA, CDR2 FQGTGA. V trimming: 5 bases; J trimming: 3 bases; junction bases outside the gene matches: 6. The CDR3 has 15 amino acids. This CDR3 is CASSQGTGRTDTQYF. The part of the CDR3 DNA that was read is TGTGCCAGCAGCCAAGGGACAGGGAGGACAGATACG.

CDR3 bases read: TGCAGTGCAAATAGCGGGAGCTCCTACAATGAG. It is translated as CSANSGSSYNE. In full, the CDR3 reads CSANSGSSYNEQFF. The V and J genes are TRBV20-1 and TRBJ2-1; the match to TRBD2 covers 9 bases. The DNA ends 3 residues before the CDR3 does, and the rest of the CDR3 is filled in from the germline J gene. CDR3 length: 14 residues. J lost 0 bases, V lost 6 bases, and 3 bases had no gene match. CDR1 is DFQATT and CDR2 is SNEGSKA in the germline V gene (reference sequence).

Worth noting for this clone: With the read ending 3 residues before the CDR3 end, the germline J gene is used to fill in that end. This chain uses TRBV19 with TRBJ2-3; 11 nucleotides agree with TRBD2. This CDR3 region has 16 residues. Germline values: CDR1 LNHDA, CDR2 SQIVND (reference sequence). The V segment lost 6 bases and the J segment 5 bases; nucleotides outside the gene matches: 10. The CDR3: CASRDRGGLAGDTQYF. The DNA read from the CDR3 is TGTGCCAGTAGGGACAGGGGTGGACTAGCGGGAGATACG.

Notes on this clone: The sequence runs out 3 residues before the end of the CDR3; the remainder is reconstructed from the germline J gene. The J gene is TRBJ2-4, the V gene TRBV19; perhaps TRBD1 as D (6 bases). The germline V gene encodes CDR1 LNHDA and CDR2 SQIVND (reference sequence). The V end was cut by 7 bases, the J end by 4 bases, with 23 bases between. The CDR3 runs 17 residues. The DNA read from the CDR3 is TGTGCCAGTAATCCTCAGGGGCCGGCTGCCGCGAAAAACATT. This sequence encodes CASNPQGPAAAKNI. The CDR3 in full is CASNPQGPAAAKNIQYF.

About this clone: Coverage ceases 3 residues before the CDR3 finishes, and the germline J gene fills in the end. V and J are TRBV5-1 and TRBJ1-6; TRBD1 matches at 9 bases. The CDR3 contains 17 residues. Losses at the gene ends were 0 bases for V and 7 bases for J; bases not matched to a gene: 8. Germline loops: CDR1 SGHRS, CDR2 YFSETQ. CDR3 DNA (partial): TGCGCCAGCAGCTTGGCCTCCACAACAGGGGGCAATTCACCC. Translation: CASSLASTTGGNSP. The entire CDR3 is CASSLASTTGGNSPLHF.

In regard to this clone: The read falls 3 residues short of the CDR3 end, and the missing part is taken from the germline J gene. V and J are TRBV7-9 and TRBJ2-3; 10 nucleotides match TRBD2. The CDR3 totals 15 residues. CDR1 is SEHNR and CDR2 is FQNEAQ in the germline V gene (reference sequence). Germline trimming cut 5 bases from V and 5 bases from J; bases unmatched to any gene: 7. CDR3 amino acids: CASSRGLAVGDTQYF. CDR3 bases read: TGTGCCAGCAGCCGCGGACTAGCGGTCGGAGATACG. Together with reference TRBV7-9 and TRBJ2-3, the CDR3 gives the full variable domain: DTGVSQNPRHKITKRGQNVTFRCDPISEHNRLYWYRQTLGQGPEFLTYFQNEAQLEKSRLLSDRFSAERPKGSFSTLEIQRTEQGDSAMYLCASSRGLAVGDTQYFGPGTRLTVL.

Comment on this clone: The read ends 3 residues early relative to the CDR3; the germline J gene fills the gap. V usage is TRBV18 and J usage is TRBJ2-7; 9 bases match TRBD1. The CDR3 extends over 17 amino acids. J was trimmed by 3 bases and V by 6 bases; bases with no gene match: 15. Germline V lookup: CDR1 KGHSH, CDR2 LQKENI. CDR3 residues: CASSQTVGTGNIYEQYF. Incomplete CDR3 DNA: TGTGCCAGCTCTCAAACTGTGGGGACAGGGAATATCTACGAG. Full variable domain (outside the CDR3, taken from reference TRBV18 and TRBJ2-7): NAGVMQNPRHLVRRRGQEARLRCSPMKGHSHVYWYRQLPEEGLKFMVYLQKENIIDESGMPKERFSAEFPKEGPSILRIQQVVRGDSAAYFCASSQTVGTGNIYEQYFGPGTRLTVT.